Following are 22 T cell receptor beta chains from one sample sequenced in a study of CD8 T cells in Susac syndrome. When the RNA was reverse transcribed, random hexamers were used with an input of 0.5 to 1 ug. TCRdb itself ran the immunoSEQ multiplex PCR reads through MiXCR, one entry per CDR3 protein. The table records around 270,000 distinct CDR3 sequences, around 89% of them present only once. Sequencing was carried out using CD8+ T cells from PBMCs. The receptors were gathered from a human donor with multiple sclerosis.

CDR3 DNA sequence: TGTGCCAGCAGCCAAGATCTACCCCAAGCTAGCGGGGTTGGCGAGCAGTACTTC. Protein sequence: CASSQDLPQASGVGEQYF. The chain carries TRBV4-2 and TRBJ2-7; the match to TRBD2 covers 9 bases. After removal of 0 bases from V and 6 bases from J, the junction contained 15 bases not matched to a gene. This CDR3 is built from 18 residues. The germline gives CDR1 LGHNA, CDR2 YNFKEQ.

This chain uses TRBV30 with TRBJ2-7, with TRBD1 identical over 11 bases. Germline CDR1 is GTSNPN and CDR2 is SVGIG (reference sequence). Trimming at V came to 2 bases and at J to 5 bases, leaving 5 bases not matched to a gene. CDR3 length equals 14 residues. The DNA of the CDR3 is TGTGCCTGGAGTACTGGACAGGGGGCTAACGAGCAGTACTTC. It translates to CAWSTGQGANEQYF.

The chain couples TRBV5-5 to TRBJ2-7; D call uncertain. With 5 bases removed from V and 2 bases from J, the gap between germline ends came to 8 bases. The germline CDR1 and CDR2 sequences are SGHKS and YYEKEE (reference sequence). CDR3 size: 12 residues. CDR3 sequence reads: CASSGYTYEQYF. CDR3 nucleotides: TGTGCCAGCAGTGGTTACACCTACGAGCAGTACTTC.

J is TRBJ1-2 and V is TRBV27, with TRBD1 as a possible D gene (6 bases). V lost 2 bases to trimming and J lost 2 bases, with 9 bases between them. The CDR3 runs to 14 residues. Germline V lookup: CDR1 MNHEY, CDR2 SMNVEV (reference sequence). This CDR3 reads CASSLTGGNYGYTF. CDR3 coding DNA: TGTGCCAGCAGTTTAACTGGGGGCAACTATGGCTACACCTTC.

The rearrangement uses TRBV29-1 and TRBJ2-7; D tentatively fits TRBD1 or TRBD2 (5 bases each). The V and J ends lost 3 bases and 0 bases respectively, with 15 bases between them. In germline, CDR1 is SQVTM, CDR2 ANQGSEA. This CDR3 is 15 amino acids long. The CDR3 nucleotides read TGCAGCGTTGAGGCTTCGGGGCTGAACTCCTACGAGCAGTACTTC. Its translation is CSVEASGLNSYEQYF.

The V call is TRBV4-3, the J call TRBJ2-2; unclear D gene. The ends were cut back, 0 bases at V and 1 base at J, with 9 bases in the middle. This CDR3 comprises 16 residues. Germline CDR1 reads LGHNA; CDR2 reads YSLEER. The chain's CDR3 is CASSQETPWNTGELFF. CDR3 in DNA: TGCGCCAGCAGCCAAGAAACTCCTTGGAACACCGGGGAGCTGTTTTTT.

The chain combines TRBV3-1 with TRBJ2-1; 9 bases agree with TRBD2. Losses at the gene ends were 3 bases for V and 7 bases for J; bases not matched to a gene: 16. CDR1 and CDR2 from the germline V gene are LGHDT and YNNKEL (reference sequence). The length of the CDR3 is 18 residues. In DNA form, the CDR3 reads TGTGCCAGCAGCCAGGCCGCCCTAGCGGGGCCTGAGAGGAATGAGCAGTTCTTC. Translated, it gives CASSQAALAGPERNEQFF.

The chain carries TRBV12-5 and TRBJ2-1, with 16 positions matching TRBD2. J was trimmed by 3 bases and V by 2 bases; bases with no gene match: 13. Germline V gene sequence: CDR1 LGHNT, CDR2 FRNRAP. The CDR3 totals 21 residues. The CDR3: CASGLSLSRGLAGGLYNEQFF. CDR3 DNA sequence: TGTGCTAGTGGTTTGTCACTCTCTCGGGGACTAGCGGGAGGGCTCTACAATGAGCAGTTCTTC.

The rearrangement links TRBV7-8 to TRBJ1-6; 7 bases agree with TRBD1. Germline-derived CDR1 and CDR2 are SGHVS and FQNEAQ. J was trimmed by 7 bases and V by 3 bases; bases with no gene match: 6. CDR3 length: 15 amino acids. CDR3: CASSLGQQPNSPLHF. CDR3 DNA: TGTGCCAGCAGCTTGGGACAGCAGCCCAATTCACCCCTCCACTTT.

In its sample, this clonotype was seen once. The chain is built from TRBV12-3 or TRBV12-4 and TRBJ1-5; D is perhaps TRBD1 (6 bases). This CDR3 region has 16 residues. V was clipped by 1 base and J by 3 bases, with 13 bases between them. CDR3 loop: CASSLGVRGSNQPQHF. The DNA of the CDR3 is TGTGCCAGCAGTTTAGGTGTTAGGGGGTCCAATCAGCCCCAGCATTTT.

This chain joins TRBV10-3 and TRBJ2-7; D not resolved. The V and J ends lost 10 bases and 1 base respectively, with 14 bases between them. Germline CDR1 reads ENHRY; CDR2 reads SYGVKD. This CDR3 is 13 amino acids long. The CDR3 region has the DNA TGTGCCAAGAACCCCAGGCCATCCTACGAGCAGTACTTC. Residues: CAKNPRPSYEQYF.

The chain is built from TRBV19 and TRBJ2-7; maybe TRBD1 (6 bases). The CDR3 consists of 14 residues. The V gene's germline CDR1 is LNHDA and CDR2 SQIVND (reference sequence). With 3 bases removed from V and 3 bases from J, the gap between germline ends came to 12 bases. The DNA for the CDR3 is TGTGCCAGTAGTATCCCTGGGGGCAGCTACGAGCAGTACTTC. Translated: CASSIPGGSYEQYF.

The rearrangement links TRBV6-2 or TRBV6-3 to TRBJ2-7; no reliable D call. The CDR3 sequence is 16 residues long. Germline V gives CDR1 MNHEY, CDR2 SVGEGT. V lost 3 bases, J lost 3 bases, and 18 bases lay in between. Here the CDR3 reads CASSYRMSSRDYEQYF. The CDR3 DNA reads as TGTGCCAGCAGTTATAGGATGAGTAGCAGAGACTACGAGCAGTACTTC.

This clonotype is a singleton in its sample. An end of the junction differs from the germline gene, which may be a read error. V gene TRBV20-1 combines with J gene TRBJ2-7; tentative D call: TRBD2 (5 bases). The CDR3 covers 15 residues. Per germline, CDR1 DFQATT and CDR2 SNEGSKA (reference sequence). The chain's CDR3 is CSPRNPGRSSYEQYF. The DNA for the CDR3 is TGCAGTCCTAGGAACCCTGGGAGAAGCTCCTACGAGCAGTACTTC.

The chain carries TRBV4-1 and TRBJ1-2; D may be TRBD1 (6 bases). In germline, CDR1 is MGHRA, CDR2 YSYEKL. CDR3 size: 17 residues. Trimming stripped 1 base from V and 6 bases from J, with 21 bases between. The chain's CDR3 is CASSQVSGTGFGNGYTF. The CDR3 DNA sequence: TGCGCCAGCAGCCAAGTTTCGGGTACAGGGTTTGGGAATGGCTACACCTTC.

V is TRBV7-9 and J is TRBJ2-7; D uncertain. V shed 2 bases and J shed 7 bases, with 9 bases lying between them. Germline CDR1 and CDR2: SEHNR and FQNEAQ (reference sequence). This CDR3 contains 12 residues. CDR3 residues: CASSLIGREQYF. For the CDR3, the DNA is TGTGCCAGCAGCTTAATAGGGCGAGAGCAGTACTTC.

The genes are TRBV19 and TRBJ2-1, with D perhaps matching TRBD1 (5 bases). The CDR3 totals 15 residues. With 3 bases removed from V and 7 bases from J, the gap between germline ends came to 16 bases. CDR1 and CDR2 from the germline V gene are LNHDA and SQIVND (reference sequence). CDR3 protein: CASSIGSGRRNEQFF. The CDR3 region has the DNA TGTGCCAGTAGTATTGGGTCAGGGCGGCGGAATGAGCAGTTCTTC.

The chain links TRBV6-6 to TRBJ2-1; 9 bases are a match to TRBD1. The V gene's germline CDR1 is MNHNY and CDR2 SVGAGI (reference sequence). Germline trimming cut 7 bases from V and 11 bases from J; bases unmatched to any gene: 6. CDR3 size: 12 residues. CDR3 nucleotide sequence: TGTGCCAGCACCCCAGACAGGGGGAAGCAGTTCTTC. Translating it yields CASTPDRGKQFF.

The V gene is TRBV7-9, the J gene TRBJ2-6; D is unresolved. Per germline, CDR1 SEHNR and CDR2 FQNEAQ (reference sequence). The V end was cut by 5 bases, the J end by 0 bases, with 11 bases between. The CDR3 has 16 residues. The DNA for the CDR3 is TGTGCCAGCAGCGGTAGCCGGCTCTCTGGGGCCAACGTCCTGACTTTC. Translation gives CASSGSRLSGANVLTF.

The CDR3 is CASSLGGSGTDTQYF. DNA for the CDR3: TGTGCCAGCAGCTTGGGGGGTAGCGGCACAGATACGCAGTATTTT. The rearrangement links TRBV5-8 to TRBJ2-3, with D possibly TRBD2 on 5 matching bases. V lost 0 bases and J lost 1, with 9 bases in between. The CDR3 loop spans 15 amino acids. The germline V gene encodes CDR1 SGHTS and CDR2 YDEGEE. Full variable domain (remainder filled in from reference TRBV5-8 and TRBJ2-3): EAGVTQSPTHLIKTRGQQATLRCSPISGHTSVYWYQQALGLGLQFLLWYDEGEERNRGNFPPRFSGRQFPNYSSELNVNALELEDSALYLCASSLGGSGTDTQYFGPGTRLTVL.

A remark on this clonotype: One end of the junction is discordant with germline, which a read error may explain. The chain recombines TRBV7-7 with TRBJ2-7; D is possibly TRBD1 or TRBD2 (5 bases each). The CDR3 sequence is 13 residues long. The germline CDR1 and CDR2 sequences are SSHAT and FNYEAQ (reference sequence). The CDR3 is CASSLGELSEQYF. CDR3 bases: TGTGCTAGCAGCTTGGGGGAATTAAGCGAGCAGTACTTC.

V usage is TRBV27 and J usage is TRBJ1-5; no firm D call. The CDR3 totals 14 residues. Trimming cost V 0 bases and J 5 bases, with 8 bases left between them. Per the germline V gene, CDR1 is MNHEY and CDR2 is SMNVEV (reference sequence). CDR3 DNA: TGTGCCAGCAGTTTATCGGCCTACCATCAGCCCCAGCATTTT. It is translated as CASSLSAYHQPQHF.